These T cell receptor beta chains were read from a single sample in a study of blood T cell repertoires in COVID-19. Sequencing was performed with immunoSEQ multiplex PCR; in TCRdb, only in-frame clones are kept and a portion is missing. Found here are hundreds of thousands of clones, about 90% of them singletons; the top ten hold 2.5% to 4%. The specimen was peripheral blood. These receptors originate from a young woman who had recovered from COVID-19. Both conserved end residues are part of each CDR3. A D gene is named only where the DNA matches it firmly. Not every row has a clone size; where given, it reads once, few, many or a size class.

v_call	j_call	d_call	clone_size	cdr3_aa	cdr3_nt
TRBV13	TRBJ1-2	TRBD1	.	CASSLQGAYGYTF	TGTGCCAGCAGTCTACAGGGGGCCTATGGCTACACCTTC
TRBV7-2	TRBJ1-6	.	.	CASSLKYRESPLHF	TGTGCCAGCAGCTTAAAATACAGGGAATCACCCCTCCACTTT
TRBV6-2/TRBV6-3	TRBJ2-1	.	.	CASSYSIERERNEQFF	TGTGCCAGCAGTTACTCGATTGAGAGGGAGCGCAATGAGCAGTTCTTC
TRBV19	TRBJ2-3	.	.	CASSNGASTDTQYF	TGTGCCAGTAGTAATGGGGCTAGCACAGATACGCAGTATTTT
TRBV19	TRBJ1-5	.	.	CASSPGTRINQPQHF	TGTGCCAGTAGTCCCGGGACAAGGATAAATCAGCCCCAGCATTTT
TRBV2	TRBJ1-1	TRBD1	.	CASRWDRTEAFF	TGTGCCAGCAGATGGGACAGAACTGAAGCTTTCTTT
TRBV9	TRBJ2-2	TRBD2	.	CASSVAPGGITGELFF	TGTGCCAGCAGCGTAGCTCCGGGAGGGATCACCGGGGAGCTGTTTTTT
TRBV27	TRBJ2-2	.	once	CASSFAGDTGELFF	TGTGCCAGCAGTTTTGCAGGGGATACCGGGGAGCTGTTTTTT
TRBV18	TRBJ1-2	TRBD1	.	CASSTRTGLNYGYTF	TGTGCCAGCTCAACTCGGACAGGCCTTAACTATGGCTACACCTTC
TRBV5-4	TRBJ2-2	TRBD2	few	CASSLAPSGTTGELFF	TGTGCCAGCAGCTTGGCCCCTAGCGGGACCACCGGGGAGCTGTTTTTT
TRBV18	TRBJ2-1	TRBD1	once	CASSPGTGAYNEQFF	TGTGCCAGCTCCCCCGGGACAGGGGCTTACAATGAGCAGTTCTTC
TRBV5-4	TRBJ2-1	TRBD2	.	CASSHATSGRYNEQFF	TGTGCCAGCAGCCATGCGACTAGCGGGAGGTACAATGAGCAGTTCTTC
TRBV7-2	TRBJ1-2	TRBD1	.	CASSLGTGGKGYGYTF	TGTGCCAGCAGCTTAGGGACAGGGGGCAAGGGCTATGGCTACACCTTC
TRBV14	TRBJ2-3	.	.	CASSQLAGGTDTQYF	TGTGCCAGCAGCCAGCTAGCCGGGGGCACAGATACGCAGTATTTT
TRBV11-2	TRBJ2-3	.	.	CASSLGSFTDTQYF	TGTGCCAGCAGCTTAGGTTCCTTCACAGATACGCAGTATTTT
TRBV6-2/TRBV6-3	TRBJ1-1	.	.	CASSWTQGRSTEAFF	TGTGCCAGCAGTTGGACACAGGGACGCTCCACTGAAGCTTTCTTT
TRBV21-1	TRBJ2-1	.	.	CASSKALAGSSYNEQFF	TGTGCCAGCAGCAAAGCCCTAGCGGGAAGCTCCTACAATGAGCAGTTCTTC
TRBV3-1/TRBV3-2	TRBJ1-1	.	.	CASSQDGSNTEAFF	TGTGCCAGCAGCCAAGACGGGAGCAACACTGAAGCTTTCTTT
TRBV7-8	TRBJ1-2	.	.	CASSSRGGLDYGYTF	TGTGCCAGCAGCTCCCGTGGGGGCTTAGACTATGGCTACACCTTC
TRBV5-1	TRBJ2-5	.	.	CASSRGQIQETQYF	TGCGCCAGCAGCCGTGGACAAATACAAGAGACCCAGTACTTC
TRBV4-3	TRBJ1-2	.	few	CASSQNERVDDYGYTF	TGCGCCAGCAGCCAAAACGAGAGGGTGGATGACTATGGCTACACCTTC
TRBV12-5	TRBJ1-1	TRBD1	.	CASGSLRQGIKAFF	TGTGCTAGTGGTTCCCTGAGACAGGGGATTAAGGCTTTCTTT
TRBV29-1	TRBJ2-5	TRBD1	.	CSTGQGDETQYF	TGCAGCACGGGACAGGGGGACGAGACCCAGTACTTC
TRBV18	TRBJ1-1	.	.	CASSPGVEGEAFF	TGTGCCAGCTCACCAGGGGTCGAGGGTGAAGCTTTCTTT
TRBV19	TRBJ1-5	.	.	CASRRETGGRNQPQHF	TGTGCCAGTAGGCGCGAGACTGGAGGAAGAAATCAGCCCCAGCATTTT
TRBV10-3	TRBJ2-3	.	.	CAIRPGWSTDTQYF	TGTGCCATCCGTCCGGGATGGAGCACAGATACGCAGTATTTT
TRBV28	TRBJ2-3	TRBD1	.	CASTGQGPTDTQYF	TGTGCCAGCACGGGACAGGGGCCGACAGATACGCAGTATTTT
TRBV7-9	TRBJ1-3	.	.	CASSLPQGPGNTIYF	TGTGCCAGCAGCTTACCCCAGGGCCCTGGAAACACCATATATTTT
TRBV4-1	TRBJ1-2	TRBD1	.	CASSQGEMDRGVAYGYTF	TGCGCCAGCAGCCAAGGTGAAATGGACAGGGGGGTTGCTTATGGCTACACCTTC
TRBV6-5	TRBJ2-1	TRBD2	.	CASSYSAGGPNEQFF	TGTGCCAGCAGTTACTCTGCGGGAGGGCCCAATGAGCAGTTCTTC
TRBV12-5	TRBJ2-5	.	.	CASVGGTAQETQYF	TGTGCTAGTGTTGGAGGGACAGCGCAAGAGACCCAGTACTTC
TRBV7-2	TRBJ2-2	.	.	CASSPQGGTGELFF	TGTGCCAGCAGCCCGCAGGGGGGCACCGGGGAGCTGTTTTTT
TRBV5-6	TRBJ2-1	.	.	CASSLAFGVNEQFF	TGTGCCAGCAGCTTGGCCTTCGGGGTCAATGAGCAGTTCTTC
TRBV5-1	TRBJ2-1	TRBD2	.	CASSLMGTSGFPSNEQFF	TGCGCCAGCAGCTTGATGGGGACTAGCGGATTCCCATCCAATGAGCAGTTCTTC
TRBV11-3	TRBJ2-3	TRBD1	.	CASSSKTGGIVGTQYF	TGTGCCAGCAGCTCAAAGACAGGGGGCATAGTTGGAACGCAGTATTTT
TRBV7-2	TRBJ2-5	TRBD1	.	CASSLGTGNRETQYF	TGTGCCAGCAGCTTAGGGACAGGTAATCGGGAGACCCAGTACTTC
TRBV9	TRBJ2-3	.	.	CASSVESSTAPQYF	TGTGCCAGCAGCGTAGAATCTAGCACGGCTCCGCAGTATTTT
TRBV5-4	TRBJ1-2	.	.	CASSLQVTNYGYTF	TGTGCCAGCAGCTTGCAGGTCACTAACTATGGCTACACCTTC
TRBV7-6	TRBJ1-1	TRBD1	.	CASSLVREGANGYEAFF	TGTGCCAGCAGCTTAGTTCGTGAGGGGGCAAACGGGTATGAAGCTTTCTTT
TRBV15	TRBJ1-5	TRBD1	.	CATSSWTGNNQPQHF	TGTGCCACCAGCAGCTGGACAGGGAACAATCAGCCCCAGCATTTT
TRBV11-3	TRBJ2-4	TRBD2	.	CASSLGSGMDIQYF	TGTGCCAGCAGCTTAGGAAGCGGGATGGACATTCAGTACTTC
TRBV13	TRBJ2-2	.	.	CASSLGGNTGELFF	TGTGCCAGCAGCTTGGGGGGGAACACCGGGGAGCTGTTTTTT
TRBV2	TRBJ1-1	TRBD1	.	CARGAGTGWAEAFF	TGTGCCAGAGGTGCGGGGACAGGGTGGGCAGAAGCTTTCTTT
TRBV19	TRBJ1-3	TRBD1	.	CAASGTGGSGNTIYF	TGTGCCGCATCCGGGACAGGTGGTTCTGGAAACACCATATATTTT
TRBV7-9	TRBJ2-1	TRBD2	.	CASSKLMFTSDSYNEQFF	TGTGCCAGCAGCAAACTTATGTTCACTAGCGACTCCTACAATGAGCAGTTCTTC
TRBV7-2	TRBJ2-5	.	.	CASSLAGRVQETQYF	TGTGCCAGCAGCCTGGCGGGGCGGGTCCAAGAGACCCAGTACTTC
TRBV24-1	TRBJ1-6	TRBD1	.	CATSDPDRGSSPLHF	TGTGCCACCAGTGATCCAGACAGGGGGAGTTCACCCCTCCACTTT
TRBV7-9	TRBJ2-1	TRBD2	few	CASRKGAGNEQFF	TGTGCCAGCAGGAAGGGAGCGGGGAATGAGCAGTTCTTC
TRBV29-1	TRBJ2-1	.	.	CSATPSRQRSSYNEQFF	TGCAGCGCCACCCCCTCCCGCCAGCGGAGCTCCTACAATGAGCAGTTCTTC
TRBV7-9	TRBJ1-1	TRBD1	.	CASSQRQGGLAEAFF	TGTGCCAGCAGCCAGCGACAGGGCGGACTGGCGGAAGCTTTCTTT
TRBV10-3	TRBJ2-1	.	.	CATSRQAINRNNEQFF	TGTGCCACATCACGGCAGGCGATAAACCGAAACAATGAGCAGTTCTTC
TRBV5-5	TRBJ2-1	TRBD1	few	CASTQYRGVYNEQFF	TGTGCCAGCACCCAATACAGGGGGGTCTACAATGAGCAGTTCTTC
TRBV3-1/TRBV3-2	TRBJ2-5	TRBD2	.	CASGRLAGGTQYF	TGTGCCAGCGGCCGGCTAGCGGGGGGGACCCAGTACTTC